These 23 T cell receptor beta chains were sequenced from one sample in a study of vaccination and CD4 T cells after COVID-19. The Oncomine TCR Beta short-read assay sequenced DNA from cultured CD4+ T cells. TCRdb recomputed calls from the PCR reads with MiXCR, one row per CDR3 protein. The sample consists of about 12,000 distinct CDR3 sequences, approximately 76% of them appearing once. These TCRs are of unknown antigen specificity. Sample treatment: roughly 10-day PBMC culture with coronavirus spike peptide pools or control peptides (ViraFEST assay). The specimen sequenced was CD4+ T cells from blood, cultured in vitro. The receptor source for this set is a human donor who had recovered from COVID-19.

CDR3 coding DNA: TGCAGTGCTACAAGGGAGGGCCGCTATGGCTACACCTTC. The encoded protein is CSATREGRYGYTF. The chain links TRBV20-1 to TRBJ1-2; no firm D call. Germline V gives CDR1 DFQATT, CDR2 SNEGSKA (reference sequence). The CDR3 spans 13 residues. V was trimmed by 4 bases and J by 4 bases, leaving 13 bases between them.

The rearrangement uses TRBV24-1 and TRBJ2-1; 9 nucleotides agree with TRBD2. V lost 2 bases and J lost 4; bases outside the gene matches: 5. There are 16 residues in the CDR3. CDR1 is KGHDR and CDR2 is SFDVKD in the germline V gene. Here the CDR3 reads CATSDSGLAGYNEQFF. The CDR3 DNA reads as TGTGCCACCAGTGATTCCGGGCTAGCGGGGTACAATGAGCAGTTCTTC.

The rearrangement uses TRBV27 and TRBJ1-1; D is uncertain. The V gene lost 6 bases and the J gene lost 1 base, with 12 bases spanning the gap. This CDR3 has 14 residues. The germline gives CDR1 MNHEY, CDR2 SMNVEV (reference sequence). The CDR3 sequence: CASSRSQKNTEAFF. CDR3 sequence (DNA): TGTGCCAGCAGCCGAAGTCAGAAGAACACTGAAGCTTTCTTT.

V gene TRBV4-3 combines with J gene TRBJ2-4; possibly TRBD2 for D (5 bases). The CDR3 is made up of 16 amino acids. The germline CDR1 and CDR2 sequences are LGHNA and YSLEER. Between the trimmed V and J ends, which lost 1 base and 0 bases, there was a span of 10 bases. The DNA for the CDR3 is TGCGCCAGCAGCCAAGGGACTCCTCTAGCCAAAAACATTCAGTACTTC. Translated: CASSQGTPLAKNIQYF.

A single count supports this clonotype. The chain employs TRBV2 and TRBJ2-5, with 13 bases identical to TRBD2. The CDR3 length is 13 residues. CDR1 is SNHLY, CDR2 FYNNEI, per germline. J lost 14 bases, V lost 7 bases, and 10 bases had no gene match. The CDR3 DNA is TGTGCCAGCACGGGACTAGCGGGGACAAGAGGTTACTTC. This translates into CASTGLAGTRGYF. Based on the CDR3 plus reference TRBV2 and TRBJ2-5, the full variable domain is EPEVTQTPSHQVTQMGQEVILRCVPISNHLYFYWYRQILGQKVEFLVSFYNNEISEKSEIFDDQFSVERPDGSNFTLKIRSTKLEDSAMYFCASTGLAGTRGYFGPGTRLLVL.

A single count supports this clonotype. J is TRBJ2-1 and V is TRBV6-2 or TRBV6-3; tentative D call: TRBD2 (5 bases). The CDR3 extends over 11 amino acids. Trimming removed 6 bases from V and 13 bases from J, with 13 bases in between. Germline CDR1 reads MNHEY; CDR2 reads SVGEGT. This CDR3 reads CASRKGGNQFF. Written as DNA, the CDR3 is TGTGCCAGCAGGAAAGGAGGAAATCAGTTCTTC.

V usage is TRBV19 and J usage is TRBJ2-3, with TRBD1 identical over 12 bases. The CDR3 totals 16 residues. Germline CDR1 is LNHDA and CDR2 is SQIVND (reference sequence). Unmatched junction bases numbered 5, after V lost 4 bases and J lost 3 bases. The CDR3 DNA follows: TGTGCCAGTAGTACCGGGACAGGGGGCGCGACAGATACGCAGTATTTT. It yields the protein CASSTGTGGATDTQYF.

The rearrangement uses TRBV9 and TRBJ1-1; D is uncertain. Between the trimmed V and J ends, which lost 0 bases and 2 bases, there was a span of 8 bases. Germline V lookup: CDR1 SGDLS, CDR2 YYNGEE. The CDR3 is made up of 14 amino acids. The CDR3 region is CASSVAGVNTEAFF. The CDR3 region has the DNA TGTGCCAGCAGCGTAGCGGGAGTCAACACTGAAGCTTTCTTT.

The chain combines TRBV6-1 with TRBJ1-5; D is uncertain. The V gene's germline CDR1 is MNHNS and CDR2 SASEGT. Deletions cut 5 bases from V and 5 bases from J, with 10 bases between. This CDR3 is built from 13 residues. The CDR3 coding sequence is TGTGCCAGCAGTCCCGACTGGGATCAGCCCCAGCATTTT. This sequence encodes CASSPDWDQPQHF.

The rearrangement joins TRBV2 to TRBJ2-7; 16 bases line up with TRBD2. The germline V gene has CDR1 SNHLY and CDR2 FYNNEI. This CDR3 spans 14 amino acids. The J segment lost 6 bases and the V segment lost 6 bases, leaving 2 bases of the junction unmatched. DNA for the CDR3: TGTGCCAGCAGCGGGACTAGCGGGAGGGCCGAGCAGTACTTC. This encodes CASSGTSGRAEQYF.

This clonotype has only a few counts. The genes are TRBV18 and TRBJ2-3; 8 nucleotides agree with TRBD2. CDR3 length: 15 residues. Looked up from germline, CDR1 is KGHSH and CDR2 is LQKENI. After removal of 3 bases from V and 2 bases from J, the junction contained 4 bases not matched to a gene. Here the CDR3 reads CASSPGLGSTDTQYF. CDR3 DNA sequence: TGTGCCAGCTCACCGGGACTAGGCTCCACAGATACGCAGTATTTT. Full variable domain (remainder filled in from reference TRBV18 and TRBJ2-3): NAGVMQNPRHLVRRRGQEARLRCSPMKGHSHVYWYRQLPEEGLKFMVYLQKENIIDESGMPKERFSAEFPKEGPSILRIQQVVRGDSAAYFCASSPGLGSTDTQYFGPGTRLTVL.

This chain joins TRBV19 and TRBJ2-2; 9 bases match TRBD2. Germline V lookup: CDR1 LNHDA, CDR2 SQIVND (reference sequence). Unmatched junction bases numbered 6, after V lost 7 bases and J lost 3 bases. CDR3 size: 15 residues. The DNA of the CDR3 is TGTGCCAGTAAGTCCCGCGGGAGGGACACCGGGGAGCTGTTTTTT. Translating gives CASKSRGRDTGELFF.

This clonotype has a handful of counts. CDR3 DNA sequence: TGTGCCAGCAGTTACTCGAAGAGTCGGGGGCGCTTAACTGAAGCTTTCTTT. This codes for CASSYSKSRGRLTEAFF. This chain joins TRBV6-5 and TRBJ1-1; D is possibly TRBD1 (6 bases). This CDR3 is 17 amino acids long. Germline CDR1 reads MNHEY; CDR2 reads SVGAGI. Deletions cut 0 bases from V and 5 bases from J, with 19 bases between.

The CDR3 nucleotides read TGTGCCAGTTTGGCAGCATTTAACACTGAAGCTTTCTTT. As protein: CASLAAFNTEAFF. The V gene is TRBV19, the J gene TRBJ1-1, with unresolved D. CDR3 length: 13 residues. Trimming left V 8 bases short and J 2 bases short, with 12 bases between. Germline V gives CDR1 LNHDA, CDR2 SQIVND (reference sequence).

The V call is TRBV6-1, the J call TRBJ2-3; tentatively, D is TRBD2 (7 bases). V dropped 7 bases and J dropped 2 bases, with 19 bases sitting between them. CDR1 MNHNS and CDR2 SASEGT come from the germline V gene. This CDR3 comprises 16 residues. The DNA for the CDR3 is TGTGCCAGCAAGCCCAGGGGCGGGAGATTCACAGATACGCAGTATTTT. Translation gives CASKPRGGRFTDTQYF.

V is TRBV29-1 and J is TRBJ1-2; TRBD1 aligns across 9 bases. Germline lookup yields CDR1 SQVTM and CDR2 ANQGSEA. This CDR3 spans 13 amino acids. V lost 7 bases to trimming and J lost 1 base; unmatched junction nucleotides: 4. The CDR3 reads CSARQGGNYGYTF. The CDR3 coding sequence is TGCAGCGCCCGACAGGGGGGTAACTATGGCTACACCTTC.

The V and J genes are TRBV24-1 and TRBJ2-5, with 7 bases that match TRBD1. The CDR3 contains 16 residues. With V trimmed by 4 bases and J by 2 bases, 9 bases remained unmatched. Germline V gives CDR1 KGHDR, CDR2 SFDVKD. The CDR3 sequence is CATSDQTGQPQETQYF. CDR3 DNA: TGTGCCACCAGTGACCAAACGGGACAGCCTCAAGAGACCCAGTACTTC.

The rearrangement links TRBV27 to TRBJ2-7, with 8 positions matching TRBD2. The CDR3 is 13 residues long. With 3 bases clipped from V and 4 bases from J, the junction kept 2 bases outside the gene matches. In germline, CDR1 is MNHEY, CDR2 SMNVEV (reference sequence). CDR3 coding DNA: TGTGCCAGCAGTTTGAAGCGGGAGTACGAGCAGTACTTC. Translating gives CASSLKREYEQYF.

The J gene is TRBJ1-2, the V gene TRBV7-9, with 7 bases aligning to TRBD1. Germline values: CDR1 SEHNR, CDR2 FQNEAQ (reference sequence). The V and J ends lost 5 bases and 5 bases, in that order; junction bases with no gene match: 8. The CDR3 has 14 residues. CDR3 amino acids: CASSPGQNLYGYTF. The DNA for the CDR3 is TGTGCCAGCAGCCCGGGACAGAACTTGTATGGCTACACCTTC. The complete variable domain, with remaining parts taken from reference TRBV7-9 and TRBJ1-2, reads DTGVSQNPRHKITKRGQNVTFRCDPISEHNRLYWYRQTLGQGPEFLTYFQNEAQLEKSRLLSDRFSAERPKGSFSTLEIQRTEQGDSAMYLCASSPGQNLYGYTFGSGTRLTVV.

This clonotype is medium-sized. The V call is TRBV20-1, the J call TRBJ2-1, with a weak D call TRBD1 (6 bases). CDR1 and CDR2 (germline): DFQATT, SNEGSKA (reference sequence). V lost 5 bases and J lost 4, with 12 bases in between. CDR3 length equals 13 residues. CDR3 residues: CSASQGYYNEQFF. The CDR3 DNA reads as TGCAGTGCTTCCCAGGGGTATTACAATGAGCAGTTCTTC.

The rearrangement links TRBV7-2 to TRBJ2-4; maybe TRBD2 (6 bases). Germline V CDR1 and CDR2: SGHTA, FQGNSA. The CDR3 is 17 residues long. The V and J ends lost 4 bases and 8 bases respectively, with 24 bases between them. The CDR3 protein is CASSSNRRSGRVDIQYF. CDR3 coding DNA: TGTGCCAGCAGCTCTAACCGCCGAAGCGGGCGGGTTGACATTCAGTACTTC.

The chain recombines TRBV5-6 with TRBJ1-3; tentative D call: TRBD1 (5 bases). Trimming left V 1 base short and J 7 bases short, with 9 bases between. This CDR3 is built from 13 residues. CDR1 and CDR2 (germline): SGHDT, YYEEEE. The CDR3 reads CASSLPGPNTIYF. The CDR3 DNA reads TGTGCCAGCAGCTTGCCAGGGCCGAACACCATATATTTT. The variable domain in full, completed from reference TRBV5-6 and TRBJ1-3, reads DAGVTQSPTHLIKTRGQQVTLRCSPKSGHDTVSWYQQALGQGPQFIFQYYEEEERQRGNFPDRFSGHQFPNYSSELNVNALLLGDSALYLCASSLPGPNTIYFGEGSWLTVV.

This sequence joins TRBV27 and TRBJ2-7, with TRBD2 matching 7 bases. The CDR3 consists of 15 residues. The J segment lost 2 bases and the V segment lost 2 bases, leaving 6 bases of the junction unmatched. In germline, CDR1 is MNHEY, CDR2 SMNVEV (reference sequence). The CDR3 DNA sequence: TGTGCCAGCAGTTTAAAAACGGGAGGCCCCTACGAGCAGTACTTC. It codes for CASSLKTGGPYEQYF.